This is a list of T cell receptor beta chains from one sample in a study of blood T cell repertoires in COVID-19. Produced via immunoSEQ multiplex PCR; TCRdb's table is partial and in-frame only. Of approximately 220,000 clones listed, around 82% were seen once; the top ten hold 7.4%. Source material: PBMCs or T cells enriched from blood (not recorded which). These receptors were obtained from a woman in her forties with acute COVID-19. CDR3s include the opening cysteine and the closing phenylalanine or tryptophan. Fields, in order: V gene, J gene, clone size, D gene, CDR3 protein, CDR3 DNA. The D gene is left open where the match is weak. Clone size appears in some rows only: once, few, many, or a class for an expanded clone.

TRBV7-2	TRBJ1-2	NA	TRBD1	CASSQGQGGYGYTF	TGTGCCAGCAGTCAAGGACAGGGGGGCTATGGCTACACCTTC
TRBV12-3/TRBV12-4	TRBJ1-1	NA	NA	CASSRGQPKGAFF	TGTGCCAGCAGCCGAGGACAGCCAAAGGGAGCTTTCTTT
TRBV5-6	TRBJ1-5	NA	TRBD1	CASSPGPLAGGWGNQPQHF	TGTGCCAGCAGCCCGGGCCCGCTCGCAGGGGGCTGGGGCAATCAGCCCCAGCATTTT
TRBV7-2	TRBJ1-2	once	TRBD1	CASSLEGGDYGYTF	TGTGCCAGCAGCTTAGAAGGGGGCGACTATGGCTACACCTTC
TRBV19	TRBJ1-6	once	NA	CASSGGEGHSPLHF	TGTGCCAGTAGCGGCGGTGAGGGTCATTCACCCCTCCACTTT
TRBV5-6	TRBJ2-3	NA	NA	CASSGLTPGSTDTQYF	TGTGCCAGCAGCGGGTTGACCCCAGGGAGCACAGATACGCAGTATTTT
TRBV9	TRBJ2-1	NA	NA	CASSGEGGGGSSYNEQFF	TGTGCCAGCAGCGGAGAGGGCGGGGGCGGTTCGTCCTACAATGAGCAGTTCTTC
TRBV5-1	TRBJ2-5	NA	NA	CASSSQSLALGTQYF	TGCGCCAGCAGCTCACAATCCCTAGCGCTTGGGACCCAGTACTTC
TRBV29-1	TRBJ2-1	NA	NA	CSVDGQTGFDEQFF	TGCAGCGTTGATGGACAGACCGGATTCGATGAGCAGTTCTTC
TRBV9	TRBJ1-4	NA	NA	CASTLSATNEKLFF	TGTGCCAGCACTTTATCTGCAACTAATGAAAAACTGTTTTTT
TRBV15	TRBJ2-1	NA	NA	CATSRNYEAGNEQFF	TGTGCCACCAGCAGGAATTACGAGGCCGGCAATGAGCAGTTCTTC
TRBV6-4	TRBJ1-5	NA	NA	CASSDSGGTQPQHF	TGTGCCAGCAGTGACTCGGGGGGTACTCAGCCCCAGCATTTT
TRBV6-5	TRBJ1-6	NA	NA	CASRDFSYNSPLHF	TGTGCCAGCAGGGACTTCTCCTATAATTCACCCCTCCACTTT